This is a list of T cell receptor beta chains from one sample in a study of OX40 agonist ivuxolimab in advanced cancers. Profiled with immunoSEQ multiplex PCR; TCRdb holds only in-frame clones, not every one. This sample has some 63,000 clones, with 65% to 85% found just once. The sample here was CD4+ or CD8+ T cells sorted from blood, taken in a trial of the OX40 agonist ivuxolimab. The origin of the receptors is an adult with an advanced solid tumor such as melanoma, head and neck, liver or kidney cancer. Both conserved end residues are part of each CDR3. D genes are given only for firm matches. Where a row states a size, it is once, few, many or the class of an expanded clone; other rows omit it.

d_call	v_call	clone_size	j_call	cdr3_aa	cdr3_nt
NA	TRBV4-1	once	TRBJ2-7	CASSQEGGFSYEQYF	TGCGCCAGCAGCCAAGAGGGCGGATTCTCCTACGAGCAGTACTTC
TRBD1	TRBV5-1	NA	TRBJ2-1	CASSQQGVLSYNEQFF	TGCGCCAGCAGCCAACAGGGGGTCCTATCCTACAATGAGCAGTTCTTC
TRBD2	TRBV2	NA	TRBJ2-1	CASSDVGGFFDEQFF	TGTGCCAGCAGTGATGTGGGGGGGTTTTTCGATGAGCAGTTCTTC
NA	TRBV30	NA	TRBJ1-2	CAWRAAFLPPGYTF	TGTGCCTGGAGGGCTGCCTTTCTCCCACCTGGCTACACCTTC
TRBD1	TRBV18	NA	TRBJ1-1	CASSPVQGVDTEAFF	TGTGCCAGCTCACCAGTACAGGGGGTCGACACTGAAGCTTTCTTT
NA	TRBV18	NA	TRBJ2-3	CASSPPAADTQYF	TGTGCCAGCTCACCACCTGCCGCCGATACGCAGTATTTT
NA	TRBV5-6	NA	TRBJ1-6	CASSQGRINSPLHF	TGTGCCAGCAGCCAGGGACGGATTAATTCACCCCTCCACTTT
NA	TRBV5-1	NA	TRBJ1-1	CASSLGRDTEAFF	TGCGCCAGCAGCTTGGGCAGGGACACTGAAGCTTTCTTT
TRBD1	TRBV6-5	NA	TRBJ1-2	CASRRGQGYGYTF	TGTGCCAGCAGGCGGGGACAGGGCTATGGCTACACCTTC
NA	TRBV10-3	few	TRBJ1-2	CAITPTPEVNYGYTF	TGTGCCATCACCCCCACTCCGGAGGTTAACTATGGCTACACCTTC
NA	TRBV5-1	NA	TRBJ2-3	CASSLGVRGTDTQYF	TGCGCCAGCAGCTTAGGGGTCCGGGGCACAGATACGCAGTATTTT
TRBD1	TRBV6-1	NA	TRBJ1-2	CASSRQGGYTF	TGTGCCAGCAGTCGACAGGGGGGCTACACCTTC
NA	TRBV14	NA	TRBJ1-1	CASSQDWEDTEAFF	TGTGCCAGCAGCCAAGACTGGGAGGACACTGAAGCTTTCTTT
NA	TRBV7-9	NA	TRBJ1-2	CASSFHTPERSNGYTF	TGTGCCAGCAGCTTCCATACACCTGAAAGGTCTAATGGCTACACCTTC
TRBD2	TRBV29-1	NA	TRBJ2-7	CSVGGTSGGSPSYEQYF	TGCAGCGTTGGCGGGACTAGCGGGGGGTCCCCATCCTACGAGCAGTACTTC
NA	TRBV5-1	NA	TRBJ1-1	CASRAEPNTEAFF	TGCGCCAGCAGGGCCGAGCCGAACACTGAAGCTTTCTTT
NA	TRBV14	NA	TRBJ1-4	CASSPLSVATNEKLFF	TGTGCCAGCAGCCCGCTTTCTGTGGCAACTAATGAAAAACTGTTTTTT
NA	TRBV5-5	NA	TRBJ1-2	CASSLGREYGYTF	TGTGCCAGCAGCTTAGGACGAGAATATGGCTACACCTTC
NA	TRBV18	NA	TRBJ1-4	CASSLTGSDMEKLFF	TGTGCCAGCTCACTTACAGGGAGTGATATGGAAAAACTGTTTTTT
NA	TRBV7-2	NA	TRBJ2-3	CASSLGARTRGADTQYF	TGTGCCAGCAGCTTAGGAGCGAGGACTCGGGGCGCAGATACGCAGTATTTT
NA	TRBV19	NA	TRBJ2-7	CASQLGHEQYF	TGTGCCAGTCAGCTTGGCCACGAGCAGTACTTC
NA	TRBV19	NA	TRBJ2-1	CASSNSLTGYPYNEQFF	TGTGCCAGTAGTAACTCCCTCACAGGGTACCCCTACAATGAGCAGTTCTTC
NA	TRBV2	few	TRBJ1-2	CASSEREPGFEGYTF	TGTGCCAGCAGTGAAAGGGAGCCGGGGTTTGAGGGCTACACCTTC
NA	TRBV4-2	once	TRBJ2-1	CASSQASLVLYNEQFF	TGTGCCAGCAGCCAAGCTAGTTTGGTCCTCTACAATGAGCAGTTCTTC
NA	TRBV19	NA	TRBJ2-1	CASSHPGQYNEQFF	TGTGCCAGCAGTCACCCGGGACAATACAATGAGCAGTTCTTC
NA	TRBV27	NA	TRBJ2-2	CASSPTLLGGELFF	TGTGCCAGCAGTCCGACACTGCTGGGCGGGGAGCTGTTTTTT
NA	TRBV7-2	NA	TRBJ2-3	CASSPRGPSTDTQYF	TGTGCCAGCAGCCCCCGAGGGCCGAGCACAGATACGCAGTATTTT
NA	TRBV18	once	TRBJ1-1	CASSPPGRAGTEAFF	TGTGCCAGCTCACCACCGGGCAGGGCGGGCACTGAAGCTTTCTTT
NA	TRBV30	NA	TRBJ1-1	CAWSPLPSTLKRTEAFF	TGTGCCTGGAGTCCACTGCCCTCGACTCTGAAGAGGACTGAAGCTTTCTTT
TRBD2	TRBV19	NA	TRBJ2-5	CASSALAGGQETQYF	TGTGCCAGTAGTGCACTAGCGGGGGGGCAAGAGACCCAGTACTTC
NA	TRBV2	NA	TRBJ1-1	CASNGRQQNTEAFF	TGTGCCAGCAATGGAAGGCAGCAGAACACTGAAGCTTTCTTT
NA	TRBV11-2	NA	TRBJ2-7	CASSPTRGQTYEQYF	TGTGCCAGCAGCCCAACGCGGGGACAGACTTACGAGCAGTACTTC
NA	TRBV19	NA	TRBJ1-4	CASTFNEKLFF	TGTGCCAGTACCTTTAATGAAAAACTGTTTTTT
NA	TRBV25-1	NA	TRBJ2-7	CASSEYTSSYEQYF	TGTGCCAGCAGTGAATATACCAGCTCCTACGAGCAGTACTTC
NA	TRBV6-5	NA	TRBJ2-7	CASSYSIFQSYEQYF	TGTGCCAGCAGTTACTCGATCTTCCAGAGTTACGAGCAGTACTTC
NA	TRBV19	once	TRBJ2-1	CASSRGGTEQFF	TGTGCCAGTAGCAGAGGGGGTACTGAGCAGTTCTTC
TRBD1	TRBV7-8	NA	TRBJ1-2	CASSSRRLGQTIYGYTF	TGTGCCAGCAGCTCCAGGAGGCTGGGACAGACGATCTATGGCTACACCTTC
NA	TRBV10-1	few	TRBJ1-2	CASSVDRDYGYTF	TGCGCCAGCAGTGTAGACCGAGACTATGGCTACACCTTC
NA	TRBV10-1	NA	TRBJ1-2	CASSESAGDGYTF	TGCGCCAGCAGTGAGTCGGCGGGGGATGGCTACACCTTC
NA	TRBV10-2	NA	TRBJ2-5	CASSEKLSETQYF	TGCGCCAGCAGTGAGAAACTGAGCGAGACCCAGTACTTC
NA	TRBV20-1	NA	TRBJ2-1	CSAKRGFF	TGCAGTGCCAAGAGGGGGTTCTTC
NA	TRBV5-6	NA	TRBJ2-2	CASSLLTVNTGELFF	TGTGCCAGCAGCTTGTTAACAGTTAACACCGGGGAGCTGTTTTTT
NA	TRBV9	NA	TRBJ2-5	CASSVDGGFEPETQYF	TGTGCCAGCAGCGTAGATGGGGGTTTCGAACCGGAGACCCAGTACTTC
NA	TRBV28	NA	TRBJ1-5	CASSLSRRYSNQPQHF	TGTGCCAGCAGTTTAAGCAGACGATATAGCAATCAGCCCCAGCATTTT
TRBD1	TRBV19	NA	TRBJ1-1	CASSRTGNTEAFF	TGTGCCAGTAGTCGGACAGGCAACACTGAAGCTTTCTTT
TRBD2	TRBV10-3	NA	TRBJ2-1	CAISPLAGSRGEQFF	TGTGCCATCAGTCCTCTAGCGGGAAGTAGGGGTGAGCAGTTCTTC
TRBD2	TRBV28	NA	TRBJ2-3	CASRGGGPAGGTDTQYF	TGTGCCAGCCGCGGGGGCGGCCCAGCGGGAGGCACAGATACGCAGTATTTT
NA	TRBV7-2	once	TRBJ2-1	CASSLALGGPSYNEQFF	TGTGCCAGCAGCTTAGCGCTGGGCGGGCCCTCCTACAATGAGCAGTTCTTC
TRBD1	TRBV27	NA	TRBJ1-1	CASSKTGDTEAFF	TGTGCCAGCAGTAAAACAGGGGACACTGAAGCTTTCTTT
NA	TRBV7-9	NA	TRBJ2-5	CASSLASWEGSEETQYF	TGTGCCAGCAGCTTAGCTTCGTGGGAAGGGTCAGAAGAGACCCAGTACTTC
TRBD1	TRBV6-1	NA	TRBJ1-2	CASSITQGAVGYTF	TGTGCCAGCAGTATAACACAGGGGGCAGTTGGCTACACCTTC
NA	TRBV7-2	NA	TRBJ1-5	CASSFFGGDQPQHF	TGTGCCAGCAGCTTTTTCGGGGGCGATCAGCCCCAGCATTTT
NA	TRBV5-8	once	TRBJ2-5	CAGAQDLVSVRETQYF	TGTGCCGGAGCACAGGATCTCGTTTCGGTGAGAGAGACCCAGTACTTC
NA	TRBV2	NA	TRBJ2-5	CASSELARETQYF	TGTGCCAGCAGTGAACTAGCCAGGGAGACCCAGTACTTC